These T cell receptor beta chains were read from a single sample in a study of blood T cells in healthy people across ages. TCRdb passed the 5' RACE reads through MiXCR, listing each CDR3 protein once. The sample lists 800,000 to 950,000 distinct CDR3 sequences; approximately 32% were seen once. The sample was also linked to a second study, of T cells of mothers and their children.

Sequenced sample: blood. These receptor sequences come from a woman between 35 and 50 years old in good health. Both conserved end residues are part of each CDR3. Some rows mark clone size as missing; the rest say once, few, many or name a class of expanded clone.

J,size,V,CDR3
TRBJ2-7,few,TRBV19,CASSRDSRQGYEQYF
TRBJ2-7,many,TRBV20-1,CSARGGRGPYEQYF
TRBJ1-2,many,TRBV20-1,CSASLSIRVAGDGYTF
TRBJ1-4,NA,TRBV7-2,CASSPRRREKLFF
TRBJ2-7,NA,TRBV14,CASSSGTGRPYEQYF
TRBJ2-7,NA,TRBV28,CAGSQGWSSYEQYF
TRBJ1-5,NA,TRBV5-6,CASGRIDSNQPQHF
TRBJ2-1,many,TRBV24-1,CATTPRGSGDPSYNEQFF
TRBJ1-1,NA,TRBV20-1,CSASEVLMNTEAFF
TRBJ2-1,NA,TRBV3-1,CASNQISGLADSSYNEQFF
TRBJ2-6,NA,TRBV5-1,CASSLDISGANVLTF
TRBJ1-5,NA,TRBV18,CANSPSGQINQPQHF
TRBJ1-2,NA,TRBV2,CASSASGLYGYTF
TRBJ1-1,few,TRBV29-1,CSVEAGGNTEAFF
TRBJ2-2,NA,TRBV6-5,CASSYPNTGELFF
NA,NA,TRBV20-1,CSAREPGLARGTQYF
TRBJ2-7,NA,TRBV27,CASSLYPPGRGLAYEQYF
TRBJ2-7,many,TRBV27,CASSLSAGDYEQYF
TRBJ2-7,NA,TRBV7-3,CASSFGPLAGGYEQYF
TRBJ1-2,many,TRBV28,CASSFTGGSYGYTF
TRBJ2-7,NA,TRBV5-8,CACSLGDIYEQYF
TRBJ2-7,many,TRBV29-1,CSDRNSYEQYF
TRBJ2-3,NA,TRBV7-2,CASSLASNRVADTQYF
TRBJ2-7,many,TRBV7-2,CASSLVNEQYF
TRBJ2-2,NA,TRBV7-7,CASAQEGGRAGELFF
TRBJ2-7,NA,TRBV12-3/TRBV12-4,CASRGVGMNEQYF
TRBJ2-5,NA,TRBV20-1,CSAGESQGTQYF